Described below is a single TCR beta chain sequence and its context. The antigen is undetermined. These data are taken from a study of shared clonotypes between healthy human individuals. Source study methods: ImmunoSEQ sequences covered only the junction and lacked quality scores; filtering therefore differed. TCRdb's table, derived via immunoSEQ multiplex PCR, lists solely in-frame clones and lacks some. V, J and clone size reflect that table, while D and trimming were determined from the DNA. The repertoire consists of hundreds of thousands of clones, with almost 95% occurring once and the leading ten covering under 30%. As defined, naive CD8 cells were CD45RO-negative and positively selected for CCR7, with terminally differentiated effector memory CD45RA+ cells excluded. Germline V CDR1 and CDR2: MGHRA, YSYEKL. Trimming stripped 1 base from V and 3 bases from J, with 17 bases between. CDR3 length: 17 amino acids.

Overall study findings and caveats: Investigators expected sequencing depth to affect clonotype sharing among donors. Non-shared clonotypes were found to have lower generation probabilities than the clonotypes that were shared by all four of the sorted-subset donors.

The chain joins TRBV4-1 to TRBJ2-3; D uncertain. The sequenced material came from naive CD8+ T cells sorted from blood. This clonotype was obtained from a man aged 30 to 45 in good health. The CDR3 coding sequence is TGCGCCAGCAGCCAAGGAACCGGACCTCTAAAGACAGATACGCAGTATTTT. Protein product: CASSQGTGPLKTDTQYF.